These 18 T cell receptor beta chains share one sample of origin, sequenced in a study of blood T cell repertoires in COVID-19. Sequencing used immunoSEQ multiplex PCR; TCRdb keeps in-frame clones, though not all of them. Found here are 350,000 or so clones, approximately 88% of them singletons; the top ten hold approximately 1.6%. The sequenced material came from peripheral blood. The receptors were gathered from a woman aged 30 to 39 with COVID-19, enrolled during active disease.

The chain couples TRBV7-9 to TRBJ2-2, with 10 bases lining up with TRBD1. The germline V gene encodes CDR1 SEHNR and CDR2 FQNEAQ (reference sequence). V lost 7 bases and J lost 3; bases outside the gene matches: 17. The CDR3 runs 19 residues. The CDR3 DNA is TGTGCCAGCACCCCCGAGGGACAGGGGTTTTCGGGGGACACCGGGGAGCTGTTTTTT. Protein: CASTPEGQGFSGDTGELFF.

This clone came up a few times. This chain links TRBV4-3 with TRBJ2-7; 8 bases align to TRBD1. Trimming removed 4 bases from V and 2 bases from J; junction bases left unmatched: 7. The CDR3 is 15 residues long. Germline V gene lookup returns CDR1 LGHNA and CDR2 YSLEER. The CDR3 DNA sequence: TGCGCCAGCAGCCCGACGACAGGGGCGGCCTACGAGCAGTACTTC. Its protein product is CASSPTTGAAYEQYF.

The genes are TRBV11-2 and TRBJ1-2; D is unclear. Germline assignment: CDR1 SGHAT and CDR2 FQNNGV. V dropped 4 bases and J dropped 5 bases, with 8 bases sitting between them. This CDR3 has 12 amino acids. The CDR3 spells CASSSVRYGYTF. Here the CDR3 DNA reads TGTGCCAGCAGCTCCGTGCGGTATGGCTACACCTTC.

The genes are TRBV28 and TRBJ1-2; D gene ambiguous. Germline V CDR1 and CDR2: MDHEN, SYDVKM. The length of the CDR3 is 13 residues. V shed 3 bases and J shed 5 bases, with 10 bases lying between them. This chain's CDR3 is CASSFREWYGYTF. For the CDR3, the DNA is TGTGCCAGCAGTTTCCGGGAATGGTATGGCTACACCTTC.

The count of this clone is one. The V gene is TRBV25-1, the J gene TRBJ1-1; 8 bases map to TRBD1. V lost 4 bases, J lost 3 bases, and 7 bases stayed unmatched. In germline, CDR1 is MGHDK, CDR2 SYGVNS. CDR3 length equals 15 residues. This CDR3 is CASSGERQGYTEAFF. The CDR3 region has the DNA TGTGCCAGCAGTGGTGAACGACAGGGGTACACTGAAGCTTTCTTT.

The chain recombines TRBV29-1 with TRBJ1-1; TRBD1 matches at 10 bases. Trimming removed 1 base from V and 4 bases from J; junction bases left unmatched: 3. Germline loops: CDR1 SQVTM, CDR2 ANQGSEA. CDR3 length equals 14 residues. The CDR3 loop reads CSVEGQGAVTEAFF. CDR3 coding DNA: TGCAGCGTTGAAGGACAGGGGGCGGTCACTGAAGCTTTCTTT.

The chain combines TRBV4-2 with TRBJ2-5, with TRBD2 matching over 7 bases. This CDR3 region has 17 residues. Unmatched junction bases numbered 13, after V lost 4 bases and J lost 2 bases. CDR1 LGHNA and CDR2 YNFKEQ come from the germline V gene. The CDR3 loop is CASSPSVVSGVQETQYF. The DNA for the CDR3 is TGTGCCAGCAGCCCAAGTGTAGTAAGCGGGGTTCAAGAGACCCAGTACTTC.

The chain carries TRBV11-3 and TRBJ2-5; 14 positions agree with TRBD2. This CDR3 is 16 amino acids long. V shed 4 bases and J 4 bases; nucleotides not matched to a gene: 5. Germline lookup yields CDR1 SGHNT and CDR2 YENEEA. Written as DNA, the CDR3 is TGTGCCAGCAGCTCCCGACTAGCGGGGGGGCCAGAGACCCAGTACTTC. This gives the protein CASSSRLAGGPETQYF.

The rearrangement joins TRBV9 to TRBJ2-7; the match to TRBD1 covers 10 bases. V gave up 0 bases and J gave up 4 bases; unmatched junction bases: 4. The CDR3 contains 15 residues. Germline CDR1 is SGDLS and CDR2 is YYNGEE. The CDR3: CASSVGGTGAYEQYF. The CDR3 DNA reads TGTGCCAGCAGCGTAGGGGGGACAGGGGCTTACGAGCAGTACTTC.

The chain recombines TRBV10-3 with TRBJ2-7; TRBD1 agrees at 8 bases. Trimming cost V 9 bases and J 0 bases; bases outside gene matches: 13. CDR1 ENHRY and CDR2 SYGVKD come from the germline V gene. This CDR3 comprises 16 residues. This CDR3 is CAMSRPGQALSYEQYV. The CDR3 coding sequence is TGTGCCATGTCCAGACCGGGACAGGCTCTCTCCTACGAGCAGTACGTC.

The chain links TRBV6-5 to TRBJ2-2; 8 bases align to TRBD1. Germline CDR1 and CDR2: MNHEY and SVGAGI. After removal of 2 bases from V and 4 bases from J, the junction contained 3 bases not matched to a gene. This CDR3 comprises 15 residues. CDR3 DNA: TGTGCCAGCAGTTACCGGCAGGGGGCCACCGGGGAGCTGTTTTTT. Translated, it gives CASSYRQGATGELFF.

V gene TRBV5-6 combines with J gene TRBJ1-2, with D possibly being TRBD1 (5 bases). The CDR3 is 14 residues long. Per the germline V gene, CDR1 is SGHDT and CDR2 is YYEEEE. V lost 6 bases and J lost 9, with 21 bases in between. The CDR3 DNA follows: TGTGCCAGCATCAAACCGTTCGGGGGTCGACGCTACACCTTC. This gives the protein CASIKPFGGRRYTF.

For the CDR3, the DNA is TGCGCCAGCAGCCAAAGCCTCAATCAGCCCCAGCATTTT. Amino acids: CASSQSLNQPQHF. The chain combines TRBV4-3 with TRBJ1-5; D unresolved. V was trimmed by 2 bases and J by 3 bases, leaving 5 bases between them. Germline-derived CDR1 and CDR2 are LGHNA and YSLEER. The CDR3 has 13 amino acids.

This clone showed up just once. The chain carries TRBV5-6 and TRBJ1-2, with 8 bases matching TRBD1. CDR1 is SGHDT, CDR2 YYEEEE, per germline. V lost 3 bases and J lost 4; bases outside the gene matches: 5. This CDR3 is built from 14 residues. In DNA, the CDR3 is TGTGCCAGCAGCTCCTCGACAGGGGCCTATGGCTACACCTTC. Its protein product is CASSSSTGAYGYTF.

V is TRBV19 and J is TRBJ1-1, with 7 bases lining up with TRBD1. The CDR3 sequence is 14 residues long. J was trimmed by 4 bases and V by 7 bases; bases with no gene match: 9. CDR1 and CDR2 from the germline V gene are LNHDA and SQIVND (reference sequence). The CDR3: CASTLGTVSTEAFF. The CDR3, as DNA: TGTGCCAGTACCTTAGGGACAGTCAGCACTGAAGCTTTCTTT.

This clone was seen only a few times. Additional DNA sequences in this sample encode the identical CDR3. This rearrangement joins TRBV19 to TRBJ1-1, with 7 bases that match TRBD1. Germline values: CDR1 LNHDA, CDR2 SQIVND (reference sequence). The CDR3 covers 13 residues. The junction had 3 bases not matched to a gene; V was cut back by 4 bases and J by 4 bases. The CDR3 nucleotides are TGTGCCAGTAGTACAGGGGGTGGCACTGAAGCTTTCTTT. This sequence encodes CASSTGGGTEAFF.

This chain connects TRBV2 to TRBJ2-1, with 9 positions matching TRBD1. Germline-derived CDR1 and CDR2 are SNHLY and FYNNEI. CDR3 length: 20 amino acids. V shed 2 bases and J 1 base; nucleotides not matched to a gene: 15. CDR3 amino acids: CASSEPRDRVSQRSYNEQFF. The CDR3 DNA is TGTGCCAGCAGTGAACCTCGGGACAGGGTAAGCCAGCGGTCCTACAATGAGCAGTTCTTC.

CDR3 nucleotides: TGTGCCAGCAGCTTGTATGGCGGGGGAGCGGGCCAGTACTTC. Translation gives CASSLYGGGAGQYF. J is TRBJ2-5 and V is TRBV5-4; 7 bases fit TRBD2. The V gene end was trimmed by 1 base and the J gene end by 10 bases; junction bases not matched to a gene: 10. The CDR3 sequence is 14 residues long. Germline V CDR1 and CDR2: SGHNT, YYREEE (reference sequence).